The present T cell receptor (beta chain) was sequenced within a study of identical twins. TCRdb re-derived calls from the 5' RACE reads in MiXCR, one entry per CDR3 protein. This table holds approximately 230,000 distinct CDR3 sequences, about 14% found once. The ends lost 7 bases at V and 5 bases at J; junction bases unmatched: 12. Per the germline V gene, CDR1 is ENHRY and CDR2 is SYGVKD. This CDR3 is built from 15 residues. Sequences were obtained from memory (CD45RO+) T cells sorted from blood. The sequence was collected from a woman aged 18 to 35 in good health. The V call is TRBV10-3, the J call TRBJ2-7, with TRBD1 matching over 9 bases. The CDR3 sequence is CAINNQDRGYHEQYF. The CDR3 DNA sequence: TGTGCCATCAATAACCAAGACAGGGGGTACCACGAGCAGTACTTC.